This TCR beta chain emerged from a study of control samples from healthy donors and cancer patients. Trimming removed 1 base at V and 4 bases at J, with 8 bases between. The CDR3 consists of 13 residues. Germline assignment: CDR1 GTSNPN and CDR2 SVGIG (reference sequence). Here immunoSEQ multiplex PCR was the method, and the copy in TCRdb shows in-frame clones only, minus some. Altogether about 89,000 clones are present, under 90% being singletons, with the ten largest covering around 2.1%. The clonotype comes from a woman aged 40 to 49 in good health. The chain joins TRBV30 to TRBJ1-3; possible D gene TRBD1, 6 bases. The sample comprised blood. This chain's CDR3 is CAWSGGPGNTIYF. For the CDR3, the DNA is TGTGCCTGGAGTGGGGGGCCAGGAAACACCATATATTTT.